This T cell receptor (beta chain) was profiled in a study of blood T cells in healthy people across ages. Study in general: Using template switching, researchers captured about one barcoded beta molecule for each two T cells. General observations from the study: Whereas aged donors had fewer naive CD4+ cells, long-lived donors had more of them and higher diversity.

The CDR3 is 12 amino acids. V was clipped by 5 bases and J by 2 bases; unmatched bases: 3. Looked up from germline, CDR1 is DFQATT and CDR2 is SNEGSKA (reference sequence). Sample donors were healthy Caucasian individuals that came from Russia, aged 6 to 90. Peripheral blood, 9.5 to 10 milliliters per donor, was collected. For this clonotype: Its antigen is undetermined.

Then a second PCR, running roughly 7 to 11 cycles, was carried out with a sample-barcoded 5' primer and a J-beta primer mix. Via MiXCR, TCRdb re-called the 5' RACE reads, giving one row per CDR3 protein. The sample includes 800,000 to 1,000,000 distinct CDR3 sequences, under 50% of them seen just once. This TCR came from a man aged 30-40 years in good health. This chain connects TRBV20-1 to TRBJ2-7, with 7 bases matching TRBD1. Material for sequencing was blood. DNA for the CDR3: TGCAGTGCTTGGACAGGAGCCTACGAGCAGTACTTC. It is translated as CSAWTGAYEQYF.